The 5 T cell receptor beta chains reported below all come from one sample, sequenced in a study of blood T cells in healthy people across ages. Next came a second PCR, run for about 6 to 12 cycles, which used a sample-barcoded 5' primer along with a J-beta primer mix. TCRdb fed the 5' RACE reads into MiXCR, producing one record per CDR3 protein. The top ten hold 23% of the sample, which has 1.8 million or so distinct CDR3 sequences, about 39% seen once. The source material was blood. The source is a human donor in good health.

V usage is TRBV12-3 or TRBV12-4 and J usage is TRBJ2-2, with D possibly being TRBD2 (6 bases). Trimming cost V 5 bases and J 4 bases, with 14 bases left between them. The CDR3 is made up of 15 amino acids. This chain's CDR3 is CASSPMLGGTGELFF. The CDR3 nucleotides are TGTGCCAGCAGTCCGATGTTGGGGGGCACCGGGGAGCTGTTTTTT.

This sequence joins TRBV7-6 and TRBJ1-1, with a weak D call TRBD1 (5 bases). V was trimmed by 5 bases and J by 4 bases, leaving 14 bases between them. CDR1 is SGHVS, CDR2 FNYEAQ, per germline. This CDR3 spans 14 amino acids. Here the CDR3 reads CASSLQGSPTEAFF. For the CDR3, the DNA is TGTGCCAGCAGCCTCCAGGGAAGTCCCACTGAAGCTTTCTTT.

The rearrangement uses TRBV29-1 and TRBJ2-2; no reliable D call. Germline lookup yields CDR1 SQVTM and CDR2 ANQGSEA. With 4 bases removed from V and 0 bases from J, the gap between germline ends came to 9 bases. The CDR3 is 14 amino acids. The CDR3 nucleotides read TGCAGCGTTGCTCCCGAGACGAACACCGGGGAGCTGTTTTTT. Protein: CSVAPETNTGELFF.

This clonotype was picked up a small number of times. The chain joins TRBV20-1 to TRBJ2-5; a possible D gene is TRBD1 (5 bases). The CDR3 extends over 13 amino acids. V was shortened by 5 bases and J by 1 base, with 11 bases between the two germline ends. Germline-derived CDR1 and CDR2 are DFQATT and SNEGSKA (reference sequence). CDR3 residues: CSAPDRTQETQYF. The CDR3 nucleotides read TGCAGTGCTCCTGACAGAACCCAAGAGACCCAGTACTTC.

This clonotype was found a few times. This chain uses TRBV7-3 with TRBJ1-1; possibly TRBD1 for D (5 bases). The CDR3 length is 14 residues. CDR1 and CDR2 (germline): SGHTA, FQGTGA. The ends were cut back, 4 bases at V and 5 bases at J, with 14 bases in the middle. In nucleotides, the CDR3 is TGTGCCAGCAGCTCGCAGGGTTTCTCGACTGAAGCTTTCTTT. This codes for CASSSQGFSTEAFF.